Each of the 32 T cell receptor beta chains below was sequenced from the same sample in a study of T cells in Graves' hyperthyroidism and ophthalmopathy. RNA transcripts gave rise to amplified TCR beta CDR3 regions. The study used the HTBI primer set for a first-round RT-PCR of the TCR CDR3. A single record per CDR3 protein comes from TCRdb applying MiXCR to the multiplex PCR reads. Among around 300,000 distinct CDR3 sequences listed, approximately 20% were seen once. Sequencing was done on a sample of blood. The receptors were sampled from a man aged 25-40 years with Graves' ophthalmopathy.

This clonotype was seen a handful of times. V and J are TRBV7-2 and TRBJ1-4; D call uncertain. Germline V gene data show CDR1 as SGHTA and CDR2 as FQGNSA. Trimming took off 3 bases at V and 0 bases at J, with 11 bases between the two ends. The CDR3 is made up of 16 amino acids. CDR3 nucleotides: TGTGCCAGCAGCTTCGCGGGGAGGGCAACTAATGAAAAACTGTTTTTT. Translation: CASSFAGRATNEKLFF.

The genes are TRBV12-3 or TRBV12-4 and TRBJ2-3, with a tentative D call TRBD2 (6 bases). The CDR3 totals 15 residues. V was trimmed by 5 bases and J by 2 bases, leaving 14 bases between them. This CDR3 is CASSLRKRVTDTQYF. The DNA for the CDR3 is TGTGCCAGCAGTCTCCGGAAGCGGGTCACAGATACGCAGTATTTT.

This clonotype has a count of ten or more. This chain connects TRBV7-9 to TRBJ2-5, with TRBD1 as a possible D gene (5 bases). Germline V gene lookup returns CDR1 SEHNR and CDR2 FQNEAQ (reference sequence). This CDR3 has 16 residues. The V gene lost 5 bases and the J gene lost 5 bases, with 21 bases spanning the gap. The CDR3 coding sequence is TGTGCCAGCAGCGCCCTCCTCAGGGCCAGTGGGGAGACCCAGTACTTC. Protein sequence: CASSALLRASGETQYF.

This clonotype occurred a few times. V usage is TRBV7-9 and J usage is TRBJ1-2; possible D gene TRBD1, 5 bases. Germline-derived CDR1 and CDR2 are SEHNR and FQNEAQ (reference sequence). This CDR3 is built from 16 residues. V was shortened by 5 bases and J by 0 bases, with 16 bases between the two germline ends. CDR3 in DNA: TGTGCCAGCAGCCCTAGGGACGGCCATGCTAACTATGGCTACACCTTC. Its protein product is CASSPRDGHANYGYTF.

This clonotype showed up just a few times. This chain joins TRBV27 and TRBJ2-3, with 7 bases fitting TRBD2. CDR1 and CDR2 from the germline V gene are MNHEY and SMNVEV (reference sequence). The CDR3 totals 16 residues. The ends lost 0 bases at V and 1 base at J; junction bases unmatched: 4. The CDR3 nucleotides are TGTGCCAGCAGTTTATCACCTAGCGGACGCACAGATACGCAGTATTTT. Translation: CASSLSPSGRTDTQYF.

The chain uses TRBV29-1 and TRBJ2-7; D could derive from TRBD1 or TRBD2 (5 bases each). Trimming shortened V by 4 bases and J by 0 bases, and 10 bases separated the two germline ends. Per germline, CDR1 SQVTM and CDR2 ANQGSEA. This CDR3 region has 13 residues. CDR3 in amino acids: CSVVRDVSYEQYF. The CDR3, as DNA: TGCAGCGTTGTTCGGGACGTCTCCTACGAGCAGTACTTC.

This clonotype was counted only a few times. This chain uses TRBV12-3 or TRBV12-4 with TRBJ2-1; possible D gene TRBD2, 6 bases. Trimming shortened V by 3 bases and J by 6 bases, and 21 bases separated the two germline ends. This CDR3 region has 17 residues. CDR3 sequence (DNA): TGTGCCAGCAGTTTGAGGTTGGTCGGGCAGGGAGGCAATGAGCAGTTCTTC. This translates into CASSLRLVGQGGNEQFF.

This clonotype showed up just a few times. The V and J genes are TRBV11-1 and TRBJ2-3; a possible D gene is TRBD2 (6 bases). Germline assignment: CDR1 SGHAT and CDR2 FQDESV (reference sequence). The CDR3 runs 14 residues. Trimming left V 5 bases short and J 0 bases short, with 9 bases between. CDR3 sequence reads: CASSGGVSTDTQYF. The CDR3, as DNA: TGTGCCAGCAGCGGCGGGGTCAGCACAGATACGCAGTATTTT.

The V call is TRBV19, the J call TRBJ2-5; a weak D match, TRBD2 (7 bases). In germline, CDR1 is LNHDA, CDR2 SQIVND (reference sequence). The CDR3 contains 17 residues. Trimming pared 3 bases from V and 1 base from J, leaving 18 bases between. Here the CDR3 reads CASSIATGRGPQETQYF. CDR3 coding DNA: TGTGCCAGTAGTATCGCAACAGGGCGGGGGCCCCAAGAGACCCAGTACTTC.

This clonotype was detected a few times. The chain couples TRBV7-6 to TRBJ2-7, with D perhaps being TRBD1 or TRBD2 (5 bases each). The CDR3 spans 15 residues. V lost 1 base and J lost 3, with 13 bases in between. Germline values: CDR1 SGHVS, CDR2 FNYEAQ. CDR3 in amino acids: CASSLGSGPHYEQYF. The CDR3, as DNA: TGTGCCAGCAGCTTAGGCTCGGGACCCCACTACGAGCAGTACTTC.

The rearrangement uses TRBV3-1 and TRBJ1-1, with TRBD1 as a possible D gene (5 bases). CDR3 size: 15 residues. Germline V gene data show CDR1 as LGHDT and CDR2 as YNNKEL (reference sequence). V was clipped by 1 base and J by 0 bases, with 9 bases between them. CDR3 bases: TGTGCCAGCAGCCAAGGGGGGAAGGTGAACACTGAAGCTTTCTTT. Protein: CASSQGGKVNTEAFF.

CDR3 sequence: CASSVTGQGGFDEQFF. In DNA, the CDR3 is TGTGCCAGCAGCGTTACAGGACAGGGTGGGTTTGATGAGCAGTTCTTC. The chain recombines TRBV9 with TRBJ2-1; 8 bases fit TRBD1. The CDR3 contains 16 residues. Germline CDR1 SGDLS, CDR2 YYNGEE. Trimming removed 2 bases from V and 8 bases from J; junction bases left unmatched: 12. Variable domain in full (rest from reference TRBV9 and TRBJ2-1): DSGVTQTPKHLITATGQRVTLRCSPRSGDLSVYWYQQSLDQGLQFLIQYYNGEERAKGNILERFSAQQFPDLHSELNLSSLELGDSALYFCASSVTGQGGFDEQFFGPGTRLTVL.

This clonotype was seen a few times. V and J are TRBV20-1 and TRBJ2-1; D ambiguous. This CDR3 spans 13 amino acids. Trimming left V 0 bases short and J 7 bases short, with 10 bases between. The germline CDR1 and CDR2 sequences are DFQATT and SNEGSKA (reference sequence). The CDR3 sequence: CSARDLFSNEQFF. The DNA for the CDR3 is TGCAGTGCTAGAGATCTTTTTTCAAATGAGCAGTTCTTC.

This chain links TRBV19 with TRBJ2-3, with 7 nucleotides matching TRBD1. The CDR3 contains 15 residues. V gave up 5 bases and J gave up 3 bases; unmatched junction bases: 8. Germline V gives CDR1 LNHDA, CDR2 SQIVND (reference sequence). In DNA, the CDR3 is TGTGCCAGTAGTGTCGAGACAGGGTATACAGATACGCAGTATTTT. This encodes CASSVETGYTDTQYF.

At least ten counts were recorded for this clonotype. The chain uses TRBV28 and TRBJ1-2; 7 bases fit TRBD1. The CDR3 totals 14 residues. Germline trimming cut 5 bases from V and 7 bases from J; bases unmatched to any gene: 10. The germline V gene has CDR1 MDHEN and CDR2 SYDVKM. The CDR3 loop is CASSGVRGRVGYTF. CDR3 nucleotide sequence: TGTGCCAGCAGTGGAGTGAGGGGGCGGGTTGGCTACACCTTC.

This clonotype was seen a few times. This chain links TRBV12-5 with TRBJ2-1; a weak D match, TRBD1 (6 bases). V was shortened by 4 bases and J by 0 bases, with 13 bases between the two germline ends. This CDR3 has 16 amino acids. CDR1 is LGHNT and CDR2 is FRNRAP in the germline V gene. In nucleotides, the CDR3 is TGTGCTAGTGGTTCTCCGGACAGTTCCTCCTACAATGAGCAGTTCTTC. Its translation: CASGSPDSSSYNEQFF.

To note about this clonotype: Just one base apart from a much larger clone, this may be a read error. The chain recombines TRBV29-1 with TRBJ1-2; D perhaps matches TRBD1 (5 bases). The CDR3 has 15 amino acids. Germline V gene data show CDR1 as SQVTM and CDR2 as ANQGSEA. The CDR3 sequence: CGVEGWGLANYGYTF. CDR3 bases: TGCGGCGTTGAAGGCTGGGGCTTAGCTAACTATGGCTACACCTTC. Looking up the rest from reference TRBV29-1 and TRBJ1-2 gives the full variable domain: SAVISQKPSRDICQRGTSLTIQCQVDSQVTMMFWYRQQPGQSLTLIATANQGSEATYESGFVIDKFPISRPNLTFSTLTVSNMSPEDSSIYLCGVEGWGLANYGYTFGSGTRLTVV.

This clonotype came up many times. CDR3 loop: CASSLDRHYGYTF. The CDR3 DNA follows: TGTGCCAGCAGCTTAGACCGTCACTATGGCTACACCTTC. V usage is TRBV11-3 and J usage is TRBJ1-2; D not resolved. CDR3 length: 13 residues. V lost 0 bases, J lost 3 bases, and 5 bases lay in between. CDR1 SGHNT and CDR2 YENEEA come from the germline V gene.

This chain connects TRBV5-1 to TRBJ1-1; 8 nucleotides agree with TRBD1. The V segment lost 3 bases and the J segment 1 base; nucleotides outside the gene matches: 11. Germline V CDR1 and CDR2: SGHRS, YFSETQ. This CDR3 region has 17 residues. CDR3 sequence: CASSSPGTGTGNTEAFF. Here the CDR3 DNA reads TGCGCCAGCAGCTCTCCCGGGACAGGTACGGGGAACACTGAAGCTTTCTTT.

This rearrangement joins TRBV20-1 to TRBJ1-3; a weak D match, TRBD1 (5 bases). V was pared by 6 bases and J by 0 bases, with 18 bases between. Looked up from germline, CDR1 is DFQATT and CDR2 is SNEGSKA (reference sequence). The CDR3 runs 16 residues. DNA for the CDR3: TGCAGTGCCCAGACGGGGCGGGGGAGCTCTGGAAACACCATATATTTT. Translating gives CSAQTGRGSSGNTIYF.

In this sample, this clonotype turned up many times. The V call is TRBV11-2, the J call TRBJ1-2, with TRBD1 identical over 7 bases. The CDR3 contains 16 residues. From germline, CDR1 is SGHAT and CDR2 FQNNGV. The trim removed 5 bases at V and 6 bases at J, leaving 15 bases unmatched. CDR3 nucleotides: TGTGCCAGCAGCCTGGATCCAGGACAGGCGATTGATGGCTACACCTTC. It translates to CASSLDPGQAIDGYTF.

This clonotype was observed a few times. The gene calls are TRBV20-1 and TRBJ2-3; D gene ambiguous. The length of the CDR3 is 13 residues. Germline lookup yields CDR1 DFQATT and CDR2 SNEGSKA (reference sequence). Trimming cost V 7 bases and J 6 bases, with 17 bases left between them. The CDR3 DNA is TGCAGTGTGGGATTTTATCGGCTCGATACGCAGTATTTT. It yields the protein CSVGFYRLDTQYF.

As DNA, the CDR3 is TGTGCCAGCTCACCGAGGCTGTCAGGCCAGCCCCAGCATTTT. It yields the protein CASSPRLSGQPQHF. The J gene is TRBJ1-5, the V gene TRBV18, with D unresolved. Deletions cut 3 bases from V and 7 bases from J, with 13 bases between. The CDR3 contains 14 residues. CDR1 is KGHSH and CDR2 is LQKENI in the germline V gene.

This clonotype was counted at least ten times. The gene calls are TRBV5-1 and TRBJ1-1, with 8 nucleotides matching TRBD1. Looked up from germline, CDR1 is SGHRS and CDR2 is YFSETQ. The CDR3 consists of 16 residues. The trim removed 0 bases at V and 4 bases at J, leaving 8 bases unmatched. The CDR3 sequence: CASSLDGRTGITEAFF. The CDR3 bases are TGCGCCAGCAGCTTGGACGGCAGGACAGGGATCACTGAAGCTTTCTTT.

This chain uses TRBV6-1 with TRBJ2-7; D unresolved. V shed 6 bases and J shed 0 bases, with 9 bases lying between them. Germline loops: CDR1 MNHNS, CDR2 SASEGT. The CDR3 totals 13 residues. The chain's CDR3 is CASRPSSSYEQYF. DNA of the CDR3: TGTGCCAGCAGGCCCTCTAGCTCCTACGAGCAGTACTTC.

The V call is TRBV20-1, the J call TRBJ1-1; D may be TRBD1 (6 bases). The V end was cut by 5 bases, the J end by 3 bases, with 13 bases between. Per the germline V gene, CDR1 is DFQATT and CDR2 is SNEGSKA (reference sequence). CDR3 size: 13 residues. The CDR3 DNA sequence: TGCAGTGCTGCAACAGGGAAGCACACTGAAGCTTTCTTT. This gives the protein CSAATGKHTEAFF.

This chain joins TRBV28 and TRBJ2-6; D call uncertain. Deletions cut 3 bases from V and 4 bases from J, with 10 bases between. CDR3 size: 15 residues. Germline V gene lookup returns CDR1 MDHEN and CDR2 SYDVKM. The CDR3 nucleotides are TGTGCCAGCAGTTTGAAGACGGCCGGGGCCAACGTCCTGACTTTC. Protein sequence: CASSLKTAGANVLTF.

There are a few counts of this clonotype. The CDR3 sequence: CATSRESGTHEQFF. DNA for the CDR3: TGTGCCACCAGCAGAGAGTCAGGGACGCATGAGCAGTTCTTC. This sequence joins TRBV15 and TRBJ2-1; D could derive from TRBD1 or TRBD2 (5 bases each). Trimming stripped 0 bases from V and 8 bases from J, with 11 bases between. The CDR3 contains 14 residues. Per the germline V gene, CDR1 is LNHNV and CDR2 is YYDKDF (reference sequence).

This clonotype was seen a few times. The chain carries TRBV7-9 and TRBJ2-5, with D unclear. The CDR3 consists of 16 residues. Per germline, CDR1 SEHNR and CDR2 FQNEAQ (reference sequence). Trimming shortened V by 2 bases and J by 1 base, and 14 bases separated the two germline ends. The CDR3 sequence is CASSLIGHGVQETQYF. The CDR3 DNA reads TGTGCCAGCAGCTTAATAGGGCACGGCGTCCAAGAGACCCAGTACTTC.

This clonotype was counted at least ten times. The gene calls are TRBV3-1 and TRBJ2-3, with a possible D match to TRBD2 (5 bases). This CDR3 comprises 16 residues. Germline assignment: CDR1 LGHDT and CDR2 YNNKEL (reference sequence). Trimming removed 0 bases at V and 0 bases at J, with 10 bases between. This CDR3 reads CASSQDTGLSTDTQYF. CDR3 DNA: TGTGCCAGCAGCCAAGATACCGGACTTAGCACAGATACGCAGTATTTT.

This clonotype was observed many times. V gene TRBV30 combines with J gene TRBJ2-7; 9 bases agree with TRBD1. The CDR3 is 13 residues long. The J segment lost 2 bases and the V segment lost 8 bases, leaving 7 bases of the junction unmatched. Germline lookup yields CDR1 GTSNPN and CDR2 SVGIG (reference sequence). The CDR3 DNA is TGTGCCGGGACAGGGTCTCGGGCCTACGAGCAGTACTTC. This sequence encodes CAGTGSRAYEQYF.

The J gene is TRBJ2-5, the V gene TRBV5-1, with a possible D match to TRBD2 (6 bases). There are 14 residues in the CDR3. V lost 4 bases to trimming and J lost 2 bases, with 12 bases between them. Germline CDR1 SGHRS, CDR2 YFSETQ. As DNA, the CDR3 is TGCGCCAGCAGCGGGCCCGGGGGACAAGAGACCCAGTACTTC. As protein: CASSGPGGQETQYF.